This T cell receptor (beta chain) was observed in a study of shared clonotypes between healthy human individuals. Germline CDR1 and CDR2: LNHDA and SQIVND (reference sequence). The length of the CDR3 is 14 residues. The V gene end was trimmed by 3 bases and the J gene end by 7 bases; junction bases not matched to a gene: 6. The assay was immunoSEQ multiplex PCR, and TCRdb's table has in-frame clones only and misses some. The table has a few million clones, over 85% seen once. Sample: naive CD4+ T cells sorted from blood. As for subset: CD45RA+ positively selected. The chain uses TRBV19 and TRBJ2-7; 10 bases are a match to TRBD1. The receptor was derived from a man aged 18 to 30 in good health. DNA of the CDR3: TGTGCCAGTAGTATCGGACAGGGGGTCAGTGAGCAGTACTTC. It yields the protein CASSIGQGVSEQYF. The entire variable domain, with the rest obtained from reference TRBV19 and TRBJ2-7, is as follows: DGGITQSPKYLFRKEGQNVTLSCEQNLNHDAMYWYRQDPGQGLRLIYYSQIVNDFQKGDIAEGYSVSREKKESFPLTVTSAQKNPTAFYLCASSIGQGVSEQYFGPGTRLTVT.